Below, 19 T cell receptor beta chains from the same sample are listed, as sequenced in a study of cytomegalovirus exposure and HLA in healthy donors. Both 60 Vbeta primers and 13 Jbeta primers went into the PCR. Data came from immunoSEQ multiplex PCR; TCRdb stores just in-frame clones and leaves some out. The sample holds about 41,000 clones, about 84% seen once. The sequenced sample was PBMCs. The receptors were gathered from a man between 50 and 59 years old in good health and CMV-seronegative.

V is TRBV19 and J is TRBJ1-2, with 7 bases fitting TRBD1. There are 14 residues in the CDR3. CDR1 is LNHDA, CDR2 SQIVND, per germline (reference sequence). The J segment lost 2 bases and the V segment lost 8 bases, leaving 8 bases of the junction unmatched. The CDR3, as DNA: TGTGCCAGTTCAAAGACAGGGTCGAACTATGGCTACACCTTC. The encoded protein is CASSKTGSNYGYTF.

This chain uses TRBV15 with TRBJ2-3; 10 bases line up with TRBD2. V gave up 1 base and J gave up 2 bases; unmatched junction bases: 3. The CDR3 sequence is 16 residues long. Germline values: CDR1 LNHNV, CDR2 YYDKDF (reference sequence). CDR3 region: CATSRASGRVTDTQYF. CDR3 sequence (DNA): TGTGCCACCAGCAGAGCAAGCGGGAGGGTCACAGATACGCAGTATTTT. Full variable domain (rest looked up from reference TRBV15 and TRBJ2-3): DAMVIQNPRYQVTQFGKPVTLSCSQTLNHNVMYWYQQKSSQAPKLLFHYYDKDFNNEADTPDNFQSRRPNTSFCFLDIRSPGLGDTAMYLCATSRASGRVTDTQYFGPGTRLTVL.

This rearrangement joins TRBV4-3 to TRBJ2-1; perhaps TRBD2 as D (7 bases). The CDR3 is made up of 17 amino acids. Germline CDR1 LGHNA, CDR2 YSLEER. The V gene lost 0 bases and the J gene lost 2 bases, with 14 bases spanning the gap. The CDR3 nucleotides read TGCGCCAGCAGCCAAGAGGGGGGGCAGGTCGCCTACAATGAGCAGTTCTTC. Translated, it gives CASSQEGGQVAYNEQFF.

The chain employs TRBV9 and TRBJ2-7; D is perhaps TRBD2 (6 bases). The CDR3 length is 13 residues. V was clipped by 0 bases and J by 4 bases, with 8 bases between them. CDR1 is SGDLS, CDR2 YYNGEE, per germline. In nucleotides, the CDR3 is TGTGCCAGCAGCGTAGCGGGGGAGTACGAGCAGTACTTC. The encoded protein is CASSVAGEYEQYF. The full variable domain, in which reference TRBV9 and TRBJ2-7 provide the parts outside the CDR3, is DSGVTQTPKHLITATGQRVTLRCSPRSGDLSVYWYQQSLDQGLQFLIQYYNGEERAKGNILERFSAQQFPDLHSELNLSSLELGDSALYFCASSVAGEYEQYFGPGTRLTVT.

V usage is TRBV7-3 and J usage is TRBJ2-1; TRBD2 matches at 7 bases. J was trimmed by 3 bases and V by 0 bases; bases with no gene match: 8. Germline V gene sequence: CDR1 SGHTA, CDR2 FQGTGA. The CDR3 extends over 17 amino acids. The CDR3 spells CASSLTGRASGYNEQFF. In DNA, the CDR3 is TGTGCCAGCAGCTTAACAGGTAGAGCTAGCGGCTACAATGAGCAGTTCTTC.

The chain has TRBV5-1 and TRBJ2-3; 7 bases are a match to TRBD1. Trimming took 7 bases from V and 2 from J; bases not matched to a gene: 4. The CDR3 loop spans 13 amino acids. Germline CDR1 SGHRS, CDR2 YFSETQ. The CDR3 nucleotides read TGCGCCAGCGCCACAGGGGCCACAGATACGCAGTATTTT. This encodes CASATGATDTQYF. Supplemented by reference TRBV5-1 and TRBJ2-3, the full variable domain reads KAGVTQTPRYLIKTRGQQVTLSCSPISGHRSVSWYQQTPGQGLQFLFEYFSETQRNKGNFPGRFSGRQFSNSRSEMNVSTLELGDSALYLCASATGATDTQYFGPGTRLTVL.

The chain recombines TRBV28 with TRBJ2-7; TRBD1 matches 8 bases. The CDR3 loop spans 15 amino acids. CDR1 and CDR2 from the germline V gene are MDHEN and SYDVKM. V shed 3 bases, J shed 6 bases, and the junction held 10 bases outside the gene matches. As DNA, the CDR3 is TGTGCCAGCAGTTTTAATGCCAGGGGGCAAATCGAGCAGTACTTC. Its protein is CASSFNARGQIEQYF.

The gene calls are TRBV6-1 and TRBJ1-1; 10 positions match TRBD1. Germline CDR1 and CDR2: MNHNS and SASEGT. Trimming took 8 bases from V and 4 from J; bases not matched to a gene: 10. The CDR3 consists of 15 residues. CDR3: CASGRDRGTTTEAFF. DNA for the CDR3: TGTGCCAGCGGAAGGGACAGGGGAACGACCACTGAAGCTTTCTTT.

The CDR3 DNA follows: TGTGCCAGCAGCCAAAGCGAAGGCGGGAGGCCCAGGGATACGCAGTATTTT. It encodes CASSQSEGGRPRDTQYF. The chain is built from TRBV4-2 and TRBJ2-3; 8 bases agree with TRBD2. The germline CDR1 and CDR2 sequences are LGHNA and YNFKEQ. The CDR3 contains 17 residues. The V and J ends lost 2 bases and 6 bases, in that order; junction bases with no gene match: 13.

The genes are TRBV29-1 and TRBJ2-1; D gene ambiguous. From germline, CDR1 is SQVTM and CDR2 ANQGSEA. The CDR3 runs to 13 residues. Deletions cut 2 bases from V and 1 base from J, with 6 bases between. The CDR3, as DNA: TGCAGCGTTGAAACTCCTTCCTACAATGAGCAGTTCTTC. Translated: CSVETPSYNEQFF.

The J gene is TRBJ2-5, the V gene TRBV7-2, with D perhaps matching TRBD2 (6 bases). The CDR3 has 13 residues. V lost 5 bases and J lost 1, with 8 bases in between. Germline CDR1 and CDR2: SGHTA and FQGNSA. CDR3 loop: CASSQGLQETQYF. CDR3 DNA sequence: TGTGCCAGCAGCCAGGGACTCCAAGAGACCCAGTACTTC.

The rearrangement links TRBV7-2 to TRBJ1-2; D remains unclear. Trimming took 8 bases from V and 7 from J, leaving 11 bases between them. This CDR3 is 11 amino acids long. Germline CDR1 is SGHTA and CDR2 is FQGNSA. The CDR3 bases are TGTGCCAGCGGGATAGGAGGTGGCTACACCTTC. Translation: CASGIGGGYTF.

This sequence joins TRBV4-3 and TRBJ1-3; no firm D call. CDR3 length: 17 residues. Per germline, CDR1 LGHNA and CDR2 YSLEER. V lost 0 bases to trimming and J lost 3 bases, with 15 bases between them. The CDR3 reads CASSQDRMGSFGNTIYF. The CDR3 nucleotides read TGCGCCAGCAGCCAAGATCGGATGGGGAGCTTTGGAAACACCATATATTTT.

The CDR3 DNA is TGTGCCAGCAGCCAAGGGGCCGTCTATGGCTACACCTTC. This gives the protein CASSQGAVYGYTF. This chain joins TRBV14 and TRBJ1-2; D is unclear. V was cut by 1 base and J by 4 bases, with 7 bases left in between. CDR3 length equals 13 residues. CDR1 is SGHDN and CDR2 is FVKESK in the germline V gene.

The chain uses TRBV27 and TRBJ2-5; D is undetermined. The CDR3 runs to 13 residues. Germline V gene sequence: CDR1 MNHEY, CDR2 SMNVEV (reference sequence). V lost 3 bases to trimming and J lost 5 bases, with 10 bases between them. CDR3 sequence reads: CASSFSRRETQYF. Here the CDR3 DNA reads TGTGCCAGCAGTTTTTCTAGAAGGGAGACCCAGTACTTC.

V gene TRBV11-3 combines with J gene TRBJ2-1, with 8 bases aligning to TRBD1. Germline trimming cut 3 bases from V and 6 bases from J; bases unmatched to any gene: 4. This CDR3 has 14 amino acids. From germline, CDR1 is SGHNT and CDR2 YENEEA. CDR3 DNA sequence: TGTGCCAGCAGCTTCCACAGGGGGAGCAATGAGCAGTTCTTC. It encodes CASSFHRGSNEQFF.

V usage is TRBV7-2 and J usage is TRBJ2-7; D is uncertain. Trimming left V 1 base short and J 0 bases short, with 7 bases between. The CDR3 covers 14 residues. Germline CDR1 is SGHTA and CDR2 is FQGNSA. The CDR3 coding sequence is TGTGCCAGCAGCTTAGACCCGAGCTCCTACGAGCAGTACTTC. Its protein is CASSLDPSSYEQYF.

Only one count was recorded for this clone. The V call is TRBV5-4, the J call TRBJ1-1; D gene ambiguous. This CDR3 comprises 15 residues. The germline gives CDR1 SGHNT, CDR2 YYREEE (reference sequence). Trimming took 4 bases from V and 4 from J, leaving 17 bases between them. CDR3 in DNA: TGTGCCAGCAGCCCTCCCGGACTCCTTGGCACTGAAGCTTTCTTT. This sequence encodes CASSPPGLLGTEAFF.

The CDR3 sequence is CASTPGTGGAEQYF. The CDR3 DNA follows: TGTGCCAGCACCCCCGGGACAGGGGGGGCCGAGCAGTACTTC. This chain joins TRBV7-6 and TRBJ2-7; TRBD1 matches 11 bases. The J segment lost 6 bases and the V segment lost 7 bases, leaving 8 bases of the junction unmatched. Germline CDR1 is SGHVS and CDR2 is FNYEAQ. This CDR3 has 14 residues.